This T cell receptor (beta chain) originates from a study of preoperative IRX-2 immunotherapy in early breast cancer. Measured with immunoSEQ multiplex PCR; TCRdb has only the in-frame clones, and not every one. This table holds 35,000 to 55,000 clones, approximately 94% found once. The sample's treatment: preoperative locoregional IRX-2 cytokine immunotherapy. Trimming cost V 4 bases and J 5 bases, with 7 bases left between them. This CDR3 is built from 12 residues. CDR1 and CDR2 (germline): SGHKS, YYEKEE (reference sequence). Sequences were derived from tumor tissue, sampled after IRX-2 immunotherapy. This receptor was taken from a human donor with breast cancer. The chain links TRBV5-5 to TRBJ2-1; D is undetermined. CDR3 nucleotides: TGTGCCAGCAGCCGCAATAACAATGAGCAGTTCTTC. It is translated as CASSRNNNEQFF.